The 4 T cell receptor beta chains below come from one sample, sequenced in a study of T cells in Graves' hyperthyroidism and ophthalmopathy. From RNA transcripts, TCR beta CDR3 regions were amplified. In the first-round RT-PCR of the TCR CDR3, the HTBI primer set was used. TCRdb analysed the multiplex PCR reads with MiXCR anew, one entry per CDR3 protein. Of approximately 300,000 distinct CDR3 sequences listed, about 15% are singletons. The sample consisted of blood. These receptors all stem from a woman aged 60-75 years with Graves' ophthalmopathy.

V and J are TRBV4-3 and TRBJ1-1; D not certain. V dropped 0 bases and J dropped 0 bases, with 17 bases sitting between them. CDR3 length equals 18 residues. The germline V gene encodes CDR1 LGHNA and CDR2 YSLEER. The CDR3 DNA follows: TGCGCCAGCAGCCAAGATCTCCCGCTTCAGATCATGAACACTGAAGCTTTCTTT. This encodes CASSQDLPLQIMNTEAFF.

Ten or more counts support this clonotype. The chain is built from TRBV5-1 and TRBJ1-2; D is unresolved. Germline lookup yields CDR1 SGHRS and CDR2 YFSETQ. This CDR3 comprises 16 residues. V was cut by 0 bases and J by 2 bases, with 14 bases left in between. CDR3 bases: TGCGCCAGCAGCTTGGTTGGAGGCGGAACAAACTATGGCTACACCTTC. It codes for CASSLVGGGTNYGYTF. The variable domain in full, with the rest retrieved from reference TRBV5-1 and TRBJ1-2, is KAGVTQTPRYLIKTRGQQVTLSCSPISGHRSVSWYQQTPGQGLQFLFEYFSETQRNKGNFPGRFSGRQFSNSRSEMNVSTLELGDSALYLCASSLVGGGTNYGYTFGSGTRLTVV.

This clonotype was counted ten times or more. The chain is built from TRBV3-1 and TRBJ2-2; D not resolved. Germline CDR1 LGHDT, CDR2 YNNKEL (reference sequence). Trimming cost V 4 bases and J 6 bases, with 6 bases left between them. The length of the CDR3 is 12 residues. The CDR3 DNA reads TGTGCCAGCAGCCCCGTCTCCGGGGAGCTGTTTTTT. This codes for CASSPVSGELFF.

In this sample, this clonotype turned up a few times. The chain uses TRBV7-2 and TRBJ2-2; weak D call: TRBD2 (6 bases). CDR1 and CDR2 (germline): SGHTA, FQGNSA. V lost 6 bases, J lost 1 base, and 9 bases lay in between. The CDR3 consists of 14 residues. CDR3 loop: CASRAGQNTGELFF. DNA for the CDR3: TGTGCCAGCAGAGCGGGTCAGAACACCGGGGAGCTGTTTTTT. Drawing the rest from reference TRBV7-2 and TRBJ2-2, the complete variable domain is GAGVSQSPSNKVTEKGKDVELRCDPISGHTALYWYRQSLGQGLEFLIYFQGNSAPDKSGLPSDRFSAERTGGSVSTLTIQRTQQEDSAVYLCASRAGQNTGELFFGEGSRLTVL.